The subject of this entry is one T cell receptor beta chain. Antigen specificity is unknown. Expressed TCRB transcripts were sequenced, since all the RNA that had been isolated was reverse transcribed. The repertoire was sequenced with immunoSEQ multiplex PCR; TCRdb's copy has only in-frame clones and lacks some. This table holds about 650,000 clones, around 12% found once. These data belong to a study of beta chain features in type 1 diabetes. Blood was drawn once from each donor into heparinised tubes. The draws averaged around 110 mL. Once sorted, every population was more than 98% pure. General study findings and limits: Compared to healthy donors, patients appeared to have naive, central memory and Treg TCRB repertoires that were more alike. Moderate yet significant TCRB CDR3 shortening was seen in Type 1 diabetes patients in all four CD4+ subsets.

This CDR3 region has 17 residues. CDR1 LGHNA and CDR2 YNFKEQ come from the germline V gene. V shed 4 bases, J shed 3 bases, and the junction held 11 bases outside the gene matches. The TCR sequence derives from a young man with type 1 diabetes. The chain combines TRBV4-2 with TRBJ2-4; 8 bases match TRBD2. Sequencing used naive CD4+ T cells from blood. Here the CDR3 DNA reads TGTGCCAGCAGCCTAGGCGGGGGGCCGGGGGACAAAAACATTCAGTACTTC. Amino acid sequence: CASSLGGGPGDKNIQYF.